The 13 T cell receptor beta chains below were found in one sample sequenced in a study of post-analysis software for immune sequencing data. Whole-study results and caveats: There were five or six TRBV segments more frequent in patients than controls, and TRBV5-6, TRBV5-1 and TRBV20-1 were among them.

Unique molecular identifiers featured in each of the TCR beta cDNA libraries. TCRdb reprocessed the PCR reads via MiXCR and lists one record per CDR3 protein. The sample lists hundreds of thousands of distinct CDR3 sequences, around 64% occurring once. The antigens of these receptors remain unknown. The specimen sequenced was blood. The receptor source for this set is a girl aged 2-9 years with multiple sclerosis.

The chain has TRBV28 and TRBJ2-7, with D possibly TRBD2 on 6 matching bases. Trimming cost V 1 base and J 1 base, with 11 bases left between them. CDR1 is MDHEN and CDR2 is SYDVKM in the germline V gene. This CDR3 spans 15 amino acids. The chain's CDR3 is CASSLYLALSYEQYF. The CDR3 DNA follows: TGTGCCAGCAGTTTATACCTAGCGTTGTCCTACGAGCAGTACTTC.

The chain is built from TRBV29-1 and TRBJ2-1; TRBD1 matches 8 bases. V shed 4 bases, J shed 6 bases, and the junction held 2 bases outside the gene matches. Germline V CDR1 and CDR2: SQVTM, ANQGSEA. The CDR3 spans 12 residues. The CDR3, as DNA: TGCAGCGTTGTGACAGGGGTCAATGAGCAGTTCTTC. Its protein is CSVVTGVNEQFF.

Only a few counts were recorded for this clonotype. The rearrangement joins TRBV10-3 to TRBJ2-7; D is possibly TRBD1 or TRBD2 (5 bases each). Trimming removed 7 bases from V and 5 bases from J, with 18 bases in between. The CDR3 covers 14 residues. The germline CDR1 and CDR2 sequences are ENHRY and SYGVKD. Written as DNA, the CDR3 is TGTGCCATCAACGAAAACCGGGACGTCCACGAGCAGTACTTC. The encoded protein is CAINENRDVHEQYF.

This clonotype was counted between two and nine times. This chain links TRBV20-1 with TRBJ2-3; D is uncertain. The CDR3 is 15 amino acids. Germline CDR1 is DFQATT and CDR2 is SNEGSKA (reference sequence). The V and J ends lost 0 bases and 0 bases respectively, with 10 bases between them. In nucleotides, the CDR3 is TGCAGTGCTAGAGATACAGCCTATAGCACAGATACGCAGTATTTT. Translating gives CSARDTAYSTDTQYF.

There are a few counts of this clonotype. The CDR3 loop is CASSLARSNTEAFF. CDR3 DNA: TGTGCCAGCAGCCTGGCCAGGTCCAACACTGAAGCTTTCTTT. This chain joins TRBV7-2 and TRBJ1-1, with D hard to call. Germline loops: CDR1 SGHTA, CDR2 FQGNSA. This CDR3 has 14 residues. V lost 5 bases and J 2 bases, leaving 12 bases between the germline ends.

The chain couples TRBV20-1 to TRBJ2-1; TRBD1 matches at 7 bases. After removal of 6 bases from V and 5 bases from J, the junction contained 10 bases not matched to a gene. The V gene's germline CDR1 is DFQATT and CDR2 SNEGSKA (reference sequence). The length of the CDR3 is 14 residues. The CDR3, as DNA: TGCAGTGCCCGACAAGGGACAGTAAACAATGAGCAGTTCTTC. Amino acid sequence: CSARQGTVNNEQFF.

This rearrangement joins TRBV20-1 to TRBJ2-1; 9 bases fit TRBD2. The CDR3 runs 16 residues. V lost 1 base, J lost 5 bases, and 9 bases stayed unmatched. The germline gives CDR1 DFQATT, CDR2 SNEGSKA (reference sequence). CDR3 nucleotide sequence: TGCAGTGCTAGAGGGGGTAGCGGGAGTCCAAACAATGAGCAGTTCTTC. This codes for CSARGGSGSPNNEQFF.

J is TRBJ2-5 and V is TRBV25-1, with 10 bases aligning to TRBD1. The DNA end lines up better with TRBJ2-7; the J call may be wrong. The CDR3 is 14 amino acids. Germline loops: CDR1 MGHDK, CDR2 SYGVNS. The CDR3 is CASSTRTGGYEQYF. DNA of the CDR3: TGTGCCAGCAGTACCCGGACAGGGGGTTACGAGCAGTACTTC.

The rearrangement uses TRBV29-1 and TRBJ2-3; possibly TRBD1 for D (6 bases). V lost 7 bases to trimming and J lost 4 bases, with 9 bases between them. Germline CDR1 SQVTM, CDR2 ANQGSEA. This CDR3 region has 11 residues. The CDR3 spells CSGDRSDTQYF. In DNA form, the CDR3 reads TGCAGCGGCGACAGGTCAGATACGCAGTATTTT.

V usage is TRBV15 and J usage is TRBJ2-5, with 12 bases fitting TRBD2. Matching the DNA end better, TRBJ2-7 makes the J call doubtful. Per the germline V gene, CDR1 is LNHNV and CDR2 is YYDKDF (reference sequence). This CDR3 contains 15 residues. The DNA of the CDR3 is TGTGCCACCAGCACCAGACTAGCGGGAGAATACGAGCAGTACTTC. Its translation is CATSTRLAGEYEQYF.

The CDR3 DNA follows: TGTGCCAGCAGCTTAGTTCCGCCAGGGGAGACCCAGTACTTC. Residues: CASSLVPPGETQYF. The rearrangement joins TRBV7-2 to TRBJ2-5, with TRBD1 as a possible D gene (5 bases). The germline gives CDR1 SGHTA, CDR2 FQGNSA. The CDR3 runs to 14 residues. Trimming shortened V by 1 base and J by 5 bases, and 11 bases separated the two germline ends.

The chain joins TRBV25-1 to TRBJ2-7; D may be TRBD1 (6 bases). The J call may be wrong; the DNA end is better matched by TRBJ2-4. The CDR3 runs 17 residues. CDR1 is MGHDK, CDR2 SYGVNS, per germline. CDR3 protein: CASSEYNPTGRLSIQYF. In DNA form, the CDR3 reads TGTGCCAGCAGTGAATATAACCCGACAGGTCGTCTAAGCATTCAGTACTTC.

This chain connects TRBV20-1 to TRBJ1-1; D is undetermined. The V and J ends lost 4 bases and 8 bases respectively, with 11 bases between them. The CDR3 is 11 amino acids. From germline, CDR1 is DFQATT and CDR2 SNEGSKA (reference sequence). The CDR3 reads CSAKKRGEAFF. The CDR3 DNA reads TGCAGTGCTAAGAAAAGAGGGGAAGCTTTCTTT.